This is a list of T cell receptor beta chains from one sample in a study of blood T cell repertoires in COVID-19. Only in-frame clones appear in the TCRdb table, and some are missing; sequencing was by immunoSEQ multiplex PCR. The table has around 250,000 clones, more than 75% seen once; the top ten hold 15% to 17%. The sequenced sample consisted of PBMCs or T cells enriched from blood (not recorded which). The receptors were gathered from a man between 18 and 35 years old who had recovered from COVID-19. CDR3s include the opening cysteine and the closing phenylalanine or tryptophan. A D gene is named only where the DNA matches it firmly.

TRBD1 TRBJ2-2 TRBV10-1 CASSGQGSGELFF
TRBD2 TRBJ2-1 TRBV5-1 CASSKTGTSGYNEQFF
TRBD1 TRBJ2-2 TRBV25-1 CASSEYMARDRNTGELFF
TRBD2 TRBJ2-3 TRBV11-2 CASSPGLAGGTDTQYF
- TRBJ1-5 TRBV6-1 CASSEWVGPLSNQPQHF
TRBD1 TRBJ1-2 TRBV27 CASSRTGNGYTF
TRBD1 TRBJ1-1 TRBV6-2/TRBV6-3 CASSYRTGDLNTEAFF
TRBD2 TRBJ2-1 TRBV30 CASGDYYSYNEQFF
- TRBJ2-3 TRBV5-1 CASSFWRGRRTDTQYF
- TRBJ1-6 TRBV28 CASSFGYSPLHF
TRBD1 TRBJ1-2 TRBV18 CASSLRDRGFSYGYTF
TRBD1 TRBJ1-1 TRBV2 CASSAGTGGTEAFF
- TRBJ2-1 TRBV3-1/TRBV3-2 CASSQEGIGVIEQFF
- TRBJ1-1 TRBV19 CASSIRNSEAFF
- TRBJ2-7 TRBV30 CAWSVLMTREQYF
- TRBJ2-1 TRBV24-1 CATSDSQANEQFF
TRBD2 TRBJ2-3 TRBV10-2 CASSMASGSSLISTDTQYF
TRBD1 TRBJ1-2 TRBV10-1 CASSEGGQFGGYTF
TRBD1 TRBJ2-5 TRBV18 CASSRGNRETQYF
- TRBJ1-3 TRBV9 CASSSGGYSGNTIYF
- TRBJ1-3 TRBV19 CASELQGTGNTIYF
- TRBJ1-1 TRBV11-2 CASSLEARNTEAFF
TRBD1 TRBJ1-2 TRBV3-1/TRBV3-2 CASSPTDRNPYGYTF
TRBD1 TRBJ2-7 TRBV28 CASSRQGAYEQYF
TRBD1 TRBJ2-3 TRBV5-1 CASSGGTGLTDTQYF
TRBD2 TRBJ2-3 TRBV12-3/TRBV12-4 CASSLTSGSTQYF
- TRBJ1-5 TRBV30 CAWSGTGGNQPQHF
TRBD1 TRBJ1-1 TRBV5-4 CASSPVGGQPLNTEAFF
- TRBJ2-1 TRBV3-1/TRBV3-2 CASSPVHHAAKQFF
- TRBJ2-7 TRBV3-1/TRBV3-2 CASSQGLRSYEQYF
- TRBJ1-2 TRBV7-8 CASSLGARANYGYTF
- TRBJ2-7 TRBV29-1 CSVEATGSYEQYF
- TRBJ1-2 TRBV28 CASSRNYGYTF
TRBD1 TRBJ2-7 TRBV3-1/TRBV3-2 CASSHLRTGGLSYEQYF
- TRBJ1-1 TRBV9 CASSAVIGGATEAFF
- TRBJ2-2 TRBV28 CASSLVWQGGTGELFF
TRBD1 TRBJ1-6 TRBV28 CASSPRTGPSSYNSPLHF
TRBD1 TRBJ2-5 TRBV18 CASSPLTGDQETQYF
- TRBJ2-2 TRBV5-4 CASSLAGDTGELFF